This section outlines one T cell receptor beta chain sequence together with its context. Its antigen is not known. The data were obtained in a study of cytomegalovirus exposure and HLA in healthy donors. Study-level points and caveats: Researchers reported from a later analysis that most CMV-associated TCR beta chains appeared HLA-restricted. Presence/absence analyses took donor sequencing depth as roughly uniform.

The CDR3 runs to 13 residues. In germline, CDR1 is GTSNPN, CDR2 SVGIG (reference sequence). V dropped 0 bases and J dropped 7 bases, with 9 bases sitting between them. The PCR was carried out with 60 Vbeta primers and 13 Jbeta primers. Original methodology: It was a later analysis that counted roughly 80 million unique TCR beta chains, of which around 11 million were shared. Here immunoSEQ multiplex PCR was the method, and the copy in TCRdb shows in-frame clones only, minus some. The DNA gave D and trimming, while V, J and clone size come from that table. The data hold roughly 170,000 clones, with about four fifths observed a single time.

The sequenced sample was PBMCs. V gene TRBV30 combines with J gene TRBJ2-2, with D possibly matching TRBD2 (5 bases). The clonotype originates from a woman younger than 35 in good health and CMV-seronegative. CDR3 sequence (DNA): TGTGCCTGGAGTGTATCCGGAGGCGGGGAGCTGTTTTTT. The encoded protein is CAWSVSGGGELFF.